This T cell receptor (beta chain) was sequenced during a study of blood T cell repertoires in COVID-19. Trimming took off 4 bases at V and 0 bases at J, with 12 bases between the two ends. The CDR3 runs to 15 residues. Per germline, CDR1 SGHDN and CDR2 FVKESK. Method: immunoSEQ multiplex PCR; TCRdb's copy keeps in-frame clones and lacks some. The sample consists of around 150,000 clones, around 92% of them appearing once. Input material: peripheral blood. The origin of this receptor is a man aged 60 to 69 with acute or convalescent COVID-19. The V and J genes are TRBV14 and TRBJ1-1; weak D call: TRBD1 (6 bases). The DNA of the CDR3 is TGTGCCAGCAGCCTTTGGACAGATTTGAACACTGAAGCTTTCTTT. This codes for CASSLWTDLNTEAFF. The full variable domain, in which reference TRBV14 and TRBJ1-1 provide the parts outside the CDR3, is EAGVTQFPSHSVIEKGQTVTLRCDPISGHDNLYWYRRVMGKEIKFLLHFVKESKQDESGMPNNRFLAERTGGTYSTLKVQPAELEDSGVYFCASSLWTDLNTEAFFGQGTRLTVV.